This TCR beta chain stems from a study of blood T cell repertoires in COVID-19. Study overall: Samples of COVID-19 (acute and convalescent) were obtained from the United States, Italy and Spain. T cells, B-cell-depleted T cells, or PBMCs provided the cDNA or gDNA that served as material.

In the authors' methods: Reference gene primers were amplified, and this amplification served to estimate nucleated cell counts. Here immunoSEQ multiplex PCR was the method, and the copy in TCRdb shows in-frame clones only, minus some. Clone size and the V and J calls come from that table; the DNA yielded D and trimming. The sample gives some 270,000 clones, 89% of which show up once; approximately 2.2% is in the top ten. Germline V gene lookup returns CDR1 SNHLY and CDR2 FYNNEI. V was pared by 6 bases and J by 5 bases, with 13 bases between. CDR3 length equals 13 residues. The sample consisted of peripheral blood. This clonotype was obtained from a man aged 45-60 years with acute or convalescent COVID-19. The genes are TRBV2 and TRBJ1-1, with no clear D. CDR3 sequence reads: CASRVQEETEAFF. The DNA for the CDR3 is TGTGCCAGCAGGGTGCAGGAGGAGACTGAAGCTTTCTTT.